The rows below give T cell receptor beta chains drawn from one sample of a study of T cell changes during pregnancy in multiple sclerosis. Assay: immunoSEQ multiplex PCR; the TCRdb copy retains only in-frame clones and omits some. The table lists roughly 77,000 clones, over 85% of them singletons. This sample comprised peripheral blood, obtained in the second trimester of pregnancy. The source is a female donor with multiple sclerosis, enrolled in a pregnancy study. The conserved cysteine and the conserved F or W are not part of the CDR3 here.

J gene: TRBJ1-2
V gene: TRBV4-1
CDR3 protein: ASSQESDIYFYGYT

J gene: TRBJ2-3
V gene: TRBV28
CDR3 protein: ASSYVTGQGVREVTQY

J gene: TRBJ2-1
V gene: TRBV28
CDR3 protein: ASSFWRDFVNEQF

J gene: TRBJ1-2
V gene: TRBV19
CDR3 protein: ASSSRTGGGNYGYT

J gene: TRBJ2-1
V gene: TRBV10-3
CDR3 protein: AIGGNEQF

J gene: TRBJ2-7
V gene: TRBV28
CDR3 protein: ASSLGTGSYEQY

J gene: TRBJ1-1
V gene: TRBV19
CDR3 protein: ASSKGQGIAEAF

J gene: TRBJ1-1
V gene: TRBV2
CDR3 protein: ASSEDERTEAF

J gene: TRBJ2-2
V gene: TRBV4-2
CDR3 protein: ASSQRTSGNTGELF

J gene: TRBJ2-7
V gene: TRBV10-3
CDR3 protein: AISDYKGLAGANEQY

J gene: TRBJ2-7
V gene: TRBV2
CDR3 protein: ASSEEGTGFNEQY

J gene: TRBJ2-4
V gene: TRBV11-3
CDR3 protein: ASSLNDGNIQY

J gene: TRBJ2-2
V gene: TRBV7-8
CDR3 protein: ASSPGTGGTGELF

J gene: TRBJ2-4
V gene: TRBV4-1
CDR3 protein: ASSQGLAGEGNIQY

J gene: TRBJ1-5
V gene: TRBV4-1
CDR3 protein: ASSQEPGMSQH

J gene: TRBJ1-1
V gene: TRBV11-3
CDR3 protein: ASSLEGHINTEAF

J gene: TRBJ2-3
V gene: TRBV4-3
CDR3 protein: ASSQEVSRGGRADTQY

J gene: TRBJ1-4
V gene: TRBV12-5
CDR3 protein: ASGLDLGRDEKLF

J gene: TRBJ2-5
V gene: TRBV2
CDR3 protein: ASIQIGTGKQETQY

J gene: TRBJ2-3
V gene: TRBV2
CDR3 protein: ASSRQGTDTQY

J gene: TRBJ1-2
V gene: TRBV6-5
CDR3 protein: ASSPGTGGGYT

J gene: TRBJ2-5
V gene: TRBV28
CDR3 protein: ASISQKTQY

J gene: TRBJ1-2
V gene: TRBV30
CDR3 protein: AYNLQGVYGYT

J gene: TRBJ2-7
V gene: TRBV5-1
CDR3 protein: ASSSTFEQY

J gene: TRBJ2-5
V gene: TRBV2
CDR3 protein: ASSETRVVETQY

J gene: TRBJ2-1
V gene: TRBV2
CDR3 protein: ASSHGQNNEQF

J gene: TRBJ2-2
V gene: TRBV30
CDR3 protein: AWRGRELPGELF

J gene: TRBJ2-5
V gene: TRBV6-6
CDR3 protein: ASSYRIAGGLETQY

J gene: TRBJ1-5
V gene: TRBV25-1
CDR3 protein: ASSEQQGSNQPQH

J gene: TRBJ2-2
V gene: TRBV5-4
CDR3 protein: ASSFASGPTGELF

J gene: TRBJ2-2
V gene: TRBV29-1
CDR3 protein: SAGRAGAGGELF

J gene: TRBJ2-3
V gene: TRBV5-1
CDR3 protein: ASSLLRTGSTDTQY

J gene: TRBJ1-1
V gene: TRBV29-1
CDR3 protein: SVEDGTGTGGLNTEAF

J gene: TRBJ2-5
V gene: TRBV29-1
CDR3 protein: SVEGAKETQY

J gene: TRBJ2-6
V gene: TRBV28
CDR3 protein: ASSPLQGSGANVLT

J gene: TRBJ1-1
V gene: TRBV5-8
CDR3 protein: ASSLAEGTEAF

J gene: TRBJ1-2
V gene: TRBV5-1
CDR3 protein: ASSLVQGAGGYT

J gene: TRBJ2-1
V gene: TRBV7-8
CDR3 protein: ASSPLRAGGSYNEQF

J gene: TRBJ2-7
V gene: TRBV28
CDR3 protein: ASSSEGLPNYEQY

J gene: TRBJ2-7
V gene: TRBV7-9
CDR3 protein: ASSFPRDGTSGPYEQY

J gene: TRBJ2-1
V gene: TRBV11-3
CDR3 protein: ASNLGGKGLGPGHEQF

J gene: TRBJ1-6
V gene: TRBV27
CDR3 protein: ASSLRQGFNSPLH

J gene: TRBJ2-2
V gene: TRBV5-6
CDR3 protein: ASSPRANTGELF

J gene: TRBJ2-5
V gene: TRBV5-1
CDR3 protein: ASSSRGGGIQETQY

J gene: TRBJ2-7
V gene: TRBV27
CDR3 protein: ASSPSASEQY

J gene: TRBJ2-7
V gene: TRBV13
CDR3 protein: ASSRDRGYEQY

J gene: TRBJ2-2
V gene: TRBV30
CDR3 protein: AWSPGTGELF

J gene: TRBJ1-2
V gene: TRBV11-2
CDR3 protein: ASSLNPGVNGYGYT

J gene: TRBJ1-2
V gene: TRBV9
CDR3 protein: ASSVSGGASYT

J gene: TRBJ2-2
V gene: TRBV5-1
CDR3 protein: ASSVTGELF

J gene: TRBJ1-5
V gene: TRBV29-1
CDR3 protein: SAQDSNQPQH

J gene: TRBJ1-4
V gene: TRBV2
CDR3 protein: ASSGGSGLTEKLF

J gene: TRBJ1-2
V gene: TRBV6-6
CDR3 protein: ASSNQGARGYT

J gene: TRBJ1-6
V gene: TRBV1
CDR3 protein: TSSQASIKQGQRSSYNSPLH